These T cell receptor beta chains were read from a single sample in a study of technical replicates of blood from four donors. The protocol was immunoSEQ multiplex PCR, while the TCRdb copy is restricted to in-frame clones and leaves out a portion. Here the sample spans about 97,000 clones, less than 95% being singletons. The sequenced sample was T cells isolated from PBMCs. The receptor set was obtained from a human donor in good health. CDR3s include the opening cysteine and the closing phenylalanine or tryptophan. A D gene is named only where the DNA matches it firmly.

CDR3 protein: CASSLYRRVSPQETQYF; CDR3 DNA: TGTGCCAGCAGTTTATATAGGAGGGTTTCCCCGCAAGAGACCCAGTACTTC; V gene: TRBV27; D gene: -; CDR3 length: 17; J gene: TRBJ2-5
CDR3 protein: CASSLSVINEQYF; CDR3 DNA: TGTGCCAGCAGTTTATCGGTCATCAACGAGCAGTACTTC; V gene: TRBV28; D gene: -; CDR3 length: 13; J gene: TRBJ2-7
CDR3 protein: CASTSSGTVTYEQYF; CDR3 DNA: TGTGCCAGCACAAGTAGCGGGACTGTTACCTACGAGCAGTACTTC; V gene: TRBV27; D gene: TRBD2; CDR3 length: 15; J gene: TRBJ2-7
CDR3 protein: CASSDSRGHDPRGQPQHF; CDR3 DNA: TGTGCCAGCAGTGACTCGAGGGGACACGACCCCCGGGGTCAGCCCCAGCATTTT; V gene: TRBV6-4; D gene: -; CDR3 length: 18; J gene: TRBJ1-5
CDR3 protein: CASSDVRSELYEQYF; CDR3 DNA: TGTGCCAGCAGTGACGTTCGATCGGAACTATACGAGCAGTACTTC; V gene: TRBV2; D gene: -; CDR3 length: 15; J gene: TRBJ2-7
CDR3 protein: CASSQSVRASNQPQHF; CDR3 DNA: TGCGCCAGCAGCCAATCAGTCAGGGCTAGCAATCAGCCCCAGCATTTT; V gene: TRBV4-1; D gene: -; CDR3 length: 16; J gene: TRBJ1-5
CDR3 protein: CASRSTPGLAEETQYF; CDR3 DNA: TGCGCCAGCAGATCCACTCCAGGACTAGCGGAAGAGACCCAGTACTTC; V gene: TRBV4-1; D gene: TRBD2; CDR3 length: 16; J gene: TRBJ2-5
CDR3 protein: CASREDRAKNIQYF; CDR3 DNA: TGTGCCAGCAGGGAAGACAGAGCCAAAAACATTCAGTACTTC; V gene: TRBV4-2; D gene: -; CDR3 length: 14; J gene: TRBJ2-4
CDR3 protein: CASSQTEGAGAFF; CDR3 DNA: TGTGCCAGCAGTCAAACGGAGGGGGCAGGGGCTTTCTTT; V gene: TRBV6-6; D gene: TRBD1; CDR3 length: 13; J gene: TRBJ1-1
CDR3 protein: CASSASGRDSYEQYF; CDR3 DNA: TGTGCCAGCAGCGCTAGCGGGAGGGATAGCTACGAGCAGTACTTC; V gene: TRBV9; D gene: TRBD2; CDR3 length: 15; J gene: TRBJ2-7